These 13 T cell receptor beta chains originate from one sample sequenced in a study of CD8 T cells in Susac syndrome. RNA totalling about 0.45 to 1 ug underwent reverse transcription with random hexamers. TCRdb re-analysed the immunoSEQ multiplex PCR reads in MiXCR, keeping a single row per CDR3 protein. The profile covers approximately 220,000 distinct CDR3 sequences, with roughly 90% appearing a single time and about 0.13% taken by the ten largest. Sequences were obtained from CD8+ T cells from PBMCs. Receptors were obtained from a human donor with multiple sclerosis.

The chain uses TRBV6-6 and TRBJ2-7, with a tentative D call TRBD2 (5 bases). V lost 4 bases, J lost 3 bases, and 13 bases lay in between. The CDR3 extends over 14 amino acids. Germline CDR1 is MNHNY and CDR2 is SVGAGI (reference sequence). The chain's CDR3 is CASSLGSEYYEQYF. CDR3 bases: TGTGCCAGCAGTTTGGGGAGTGAGTACTACGAGCAGTACTTC.

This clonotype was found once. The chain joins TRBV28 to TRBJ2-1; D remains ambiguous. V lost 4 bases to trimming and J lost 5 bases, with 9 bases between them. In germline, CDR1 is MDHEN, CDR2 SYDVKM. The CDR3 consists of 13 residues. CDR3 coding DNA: TGTGCCAGCAGTTCGGACGCAAACAATGAGCAGTTCTTC. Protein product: CASSSDANNEQFF.

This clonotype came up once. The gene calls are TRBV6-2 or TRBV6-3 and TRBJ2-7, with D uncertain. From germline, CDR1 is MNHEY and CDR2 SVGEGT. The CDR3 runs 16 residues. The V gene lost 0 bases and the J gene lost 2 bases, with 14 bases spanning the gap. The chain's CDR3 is CASSYSNARWTYEQYF. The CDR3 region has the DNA TGTGCCAGCAGTTACTCGAACGCCCGCTGGACCTACGAGCAGTACTTC.

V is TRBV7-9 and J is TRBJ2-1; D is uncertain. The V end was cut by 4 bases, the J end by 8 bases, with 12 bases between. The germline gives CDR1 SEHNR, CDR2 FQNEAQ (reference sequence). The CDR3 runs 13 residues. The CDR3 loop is CASSSGPVDEQFF. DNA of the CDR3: TGTGCCAGCAGCTCCGGACCCGTGGATGAGCAGTTCTTC.

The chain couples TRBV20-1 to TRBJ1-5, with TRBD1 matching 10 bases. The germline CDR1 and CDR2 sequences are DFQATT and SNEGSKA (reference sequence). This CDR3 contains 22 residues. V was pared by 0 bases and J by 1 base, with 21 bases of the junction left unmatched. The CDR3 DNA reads TGCAGTGCTAGAGATCGGATGGGGTATCCGGGACAGGGGCCTTACAGCAATCAGCCCCAGCATTTT. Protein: CSARDRMGYPGQGPYSNQPQHF.

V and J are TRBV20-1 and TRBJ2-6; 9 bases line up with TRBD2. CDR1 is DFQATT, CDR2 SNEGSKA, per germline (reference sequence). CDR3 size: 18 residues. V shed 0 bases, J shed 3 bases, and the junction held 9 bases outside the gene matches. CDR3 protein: CSARDGSGGIYGANVLTF. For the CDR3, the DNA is TGCAGTGCTAGAGATGGGAGCGGGGGGATATATGGGGCCAACGTCCTGACTTTC.

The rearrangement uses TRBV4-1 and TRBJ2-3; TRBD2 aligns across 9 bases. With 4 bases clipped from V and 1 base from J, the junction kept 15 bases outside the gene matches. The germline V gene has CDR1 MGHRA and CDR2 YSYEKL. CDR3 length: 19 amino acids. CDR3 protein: CASSRFPSGTGRGTDTQYF. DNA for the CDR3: TGCGCCAGCAGCCGATTCCCTAGCGGGACGGGGCGGGGCACAGATACGCAGTATTTT.

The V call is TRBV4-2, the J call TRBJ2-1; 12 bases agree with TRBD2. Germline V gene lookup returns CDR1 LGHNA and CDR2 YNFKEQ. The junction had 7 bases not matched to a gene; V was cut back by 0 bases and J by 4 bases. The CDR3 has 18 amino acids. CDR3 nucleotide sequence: TGTGCCAGCAGCCAAGATCTAGCGGGAGGGCCGGTATACAATGAGCAGTTCTTC. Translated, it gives CASSQDLAGGPVYNEQFF.

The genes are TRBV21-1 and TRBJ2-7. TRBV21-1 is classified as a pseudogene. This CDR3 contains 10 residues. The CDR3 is CASSTGEQYF. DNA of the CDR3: TGTGCCAGCAGCACAGGGGAGCAGTACTTC.

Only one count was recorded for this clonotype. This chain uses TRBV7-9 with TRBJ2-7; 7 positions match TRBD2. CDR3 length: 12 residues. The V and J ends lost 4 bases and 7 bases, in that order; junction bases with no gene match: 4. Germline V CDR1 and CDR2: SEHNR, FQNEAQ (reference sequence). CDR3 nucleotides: TGTGCCAGCAGCTCCTTTAGCGGGGAGCAGTACTTC. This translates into CASSSFSGEQYF.

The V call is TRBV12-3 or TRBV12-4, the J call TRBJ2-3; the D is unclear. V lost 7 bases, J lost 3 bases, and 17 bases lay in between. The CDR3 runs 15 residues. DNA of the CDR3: TGTGCCAGCACCCCTCCCGGCGGCGCGACAGATACGCAGTATTTT. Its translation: CASTPPGGATDTQYF.

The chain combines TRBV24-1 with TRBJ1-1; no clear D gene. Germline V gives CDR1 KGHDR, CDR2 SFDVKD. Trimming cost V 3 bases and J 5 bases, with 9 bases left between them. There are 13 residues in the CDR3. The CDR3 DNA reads TGTGCCACCAGTGATGCTTTGTCTACTGAAGCTTTCTTT. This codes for CATSDALSTEAFF.

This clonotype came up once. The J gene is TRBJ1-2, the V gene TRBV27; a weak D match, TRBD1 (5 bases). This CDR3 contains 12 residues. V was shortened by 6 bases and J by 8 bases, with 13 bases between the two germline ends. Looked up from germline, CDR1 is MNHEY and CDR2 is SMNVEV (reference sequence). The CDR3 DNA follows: TGTGCCAGCAGGGACTACGGGGGAGGCTACACCTTC. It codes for CASRDYGGGYTF.